Given below is one TCR beta chain in context. The data are from a study of shared T cell receptors in the human thymus. Sequencing used immunoSEQ multiplex PCR; TCRdb keeps in-frame clones, though not all of them. The sample shows about 380,000 clones, 85% to 95% of them seen only once. Trimming took off 1 base at V and 15 bases at J, with 13 bases between the two ends. The V gene's germline CDR1 is DFQATT and CDR2 SNEGSKA (reference sequence). The CDR3 totals 11 residues. Sample: thymocytes. The receptor was isolated from a human donor. The chain uses TRBV20-1 and TRBJ2-1; D perhaps matches TRBD1 (6 bases). The CDR3 is CSARGSTGRFF. CDR3 nucleotide sequence: TGCAGTGCTAGAGGGAGTACAGGGAGGTTCTTC.